This note documents a single T cell receptor beta chain sequence. This entry is derived from a study of blood T cell repertoires in COVID-19. Overall study context: Acute and convalescent COVID-19 specimens originated in the United States, Italy and Spain. PBMCs, B-cell-depleted T cells, or T cells provided the cDNA or gDNA that made up the material.

The CDR3 is 15 amino acids. Trimming removed 5 bases from V and 8 bases from J, with 21 bases in between. Germline V gene data show CDR1 as MNHEY and CDR2 as SVGEGT. As processed by the authors: Estimates of nucleated cell counts were drawn from the amplification of reference gene primers. Repertoires were generated with immunoSEQ multiplex PCR, while TCRdb's copy carries only in-frame clones and drops some. V and J calls and clone size are those listed in that table; D and trimming were worked out from the DNA. In the table there are over 10,000 clones, 90% of which are singletons. This receptor was identified in a man between 65 and 85 years old with active COVID-19. The chain links TRBV6-2 or TRBV6-3 to TRBJ1-2; D call uncertain. The source material was peripheral blood. The CDR3 coding sequence is TGTGCCAGCAGTCATCGCGGCTTCATCGAGGGAGGCTACACCTTC. Translating gives CASSHRGFIEGGYTF.